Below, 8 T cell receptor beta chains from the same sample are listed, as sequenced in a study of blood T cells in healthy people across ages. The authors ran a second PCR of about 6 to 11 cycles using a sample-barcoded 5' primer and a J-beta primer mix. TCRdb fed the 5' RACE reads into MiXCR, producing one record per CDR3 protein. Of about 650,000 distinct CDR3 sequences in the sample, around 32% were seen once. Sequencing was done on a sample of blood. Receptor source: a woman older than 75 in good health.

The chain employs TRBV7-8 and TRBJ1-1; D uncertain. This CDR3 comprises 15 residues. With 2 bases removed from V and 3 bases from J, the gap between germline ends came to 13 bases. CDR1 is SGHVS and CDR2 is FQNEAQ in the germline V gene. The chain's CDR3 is CASSLNLARDTEAFF. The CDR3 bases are TGTGCCAGCAGCTTAAATTTGGCGCGGGACACTGAAGCTTTCTTT.

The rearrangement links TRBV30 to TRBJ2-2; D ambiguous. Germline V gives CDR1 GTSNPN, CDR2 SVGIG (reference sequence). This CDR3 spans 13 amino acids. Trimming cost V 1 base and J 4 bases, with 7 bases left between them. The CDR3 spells CAWSARTTGELFF. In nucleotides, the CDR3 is TGTGCCTGGAGTGCCCGGACCACCGGGGAGCTGTTTTTT.

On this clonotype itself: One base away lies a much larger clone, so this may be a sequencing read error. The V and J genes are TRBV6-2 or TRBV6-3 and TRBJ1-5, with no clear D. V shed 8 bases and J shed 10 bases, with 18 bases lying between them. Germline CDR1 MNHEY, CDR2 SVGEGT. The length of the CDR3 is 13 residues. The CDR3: CASSPRLVGPQHF. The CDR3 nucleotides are TGTGCCAGCTCACCCCGGCTGGTGGGTCCCCAGCATTTT.

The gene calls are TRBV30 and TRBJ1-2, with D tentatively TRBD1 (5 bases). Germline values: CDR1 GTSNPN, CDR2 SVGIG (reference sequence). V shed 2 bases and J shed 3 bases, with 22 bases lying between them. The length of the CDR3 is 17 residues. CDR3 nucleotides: TGTGCCTGGAGTTATAATGTCCTGGGGACGGAAGACTATGGCTACACCTTC. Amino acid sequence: CAWSYNVLGTEDYGYTF.

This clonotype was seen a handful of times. As DNA, the CDR3 is TGTGCCAGCAGCGTAGGGCAGGGTAGGACACCCCTCCACTTT. This gives the protein CASSVGQGRTPLHF. This rearrangement joins TRBV9 to TRBJ1-6; D is perhaps TRBD1 (5 bases). Germline-derived CDR1 and CDR2 are SGDLS and YYNGEE. This CDR3 has 14 residues. Trimming shortened V by 0 bases and J by 11 bases, and 12 bases separated the two germline ends.

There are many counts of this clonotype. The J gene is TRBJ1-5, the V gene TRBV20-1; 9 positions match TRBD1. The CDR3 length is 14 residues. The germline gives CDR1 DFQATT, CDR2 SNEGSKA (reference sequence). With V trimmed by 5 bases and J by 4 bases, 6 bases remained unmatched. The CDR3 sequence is CSAWTGDRNQPQHF. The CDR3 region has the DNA TGCAGTGCTTGGACAGGGGATAGGAATCAGCCCCAGCATTTT.

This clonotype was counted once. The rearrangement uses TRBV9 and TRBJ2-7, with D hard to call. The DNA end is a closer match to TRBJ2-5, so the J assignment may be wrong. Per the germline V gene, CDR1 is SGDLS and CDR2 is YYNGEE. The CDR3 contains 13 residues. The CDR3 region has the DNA TGTGCCAGCAGCGTACAGCCCGGGGAGACCCAGTACTTC. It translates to CASSVQPGETQYF.

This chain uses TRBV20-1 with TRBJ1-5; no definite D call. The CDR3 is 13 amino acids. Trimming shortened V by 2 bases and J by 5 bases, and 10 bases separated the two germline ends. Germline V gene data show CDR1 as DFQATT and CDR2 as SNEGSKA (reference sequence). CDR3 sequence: CSARSGRDQPQHF. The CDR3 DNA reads TGCAGTGCTAGATCCGGGAGGGATCAGCCCCAGCATTTT.